Following are 29 T cell receptor beta chains from one sample sequenced in a study of vaccination and CD4 T cells after COVID-19. Antigens for these TCRs are unknown. Treatment denoted: roughly 10-day PBMC culture with coronavirus spike peptide pools or control peptides (ViraFEST assay). Sequenced with the Oncomine TCR Beta short-read assay was DNA taken from cultured CD4+ T cells. MiXCR, applied by TCRdb to the PCR reads, yields one record per CDR3 protein. The data show some 14,000 distinct CDR3 sequences, around 60% seen once. The source material was cultured CD4+ T cells from blood, sampled after SARS-CoV-2 vaccination. The receptors here all came from a human donor with COVID-19.

This chain joins TRBV11-2 and TRBJ2-5; D is unresolved. The germline V gene encodes CDR1 SGHAT and CDR2 FQNNGV. The CDR3 totals 11 residues. V was pared by 2 bases and J by 7 bases, with 5 bases between. As DNA, the CDR3 is TGTGCCAGCAGCTTATCGGGGACCCAGTACTTC. It yields the protein CASSLSGTQYF.

In this sample, this clonotype turned up a few times. This sequence joins TRBV2 and TRBJ2-2; maybe TRBD1 (6 bases). Trimming took off 7 bases at V and 6 bases at J, with 12 bases between the two ends. The CDR3 has 13 amino acids. Looked up from germline, CDR1 is SNHLY and CDR2 is FYNNEI. CDR3: CASTATGPGELFF. CDR3 DNA sequence: TGTGCCAGCACTGCTACAGGGCCCGGGGAGCTGTTTTTT. The full variable domain, with the rest looked up from reference TRBV2 and TRBJ2-2, is EPEVTQTPSHQVTQMGQEVILRCVPISNHLYFYWYRQILGQKVEFLVSFYNNEISEKSEIFDDQFSVERPDGSNFTLKIRSTKLEDSAMYFCASTATGPGELFFGEGSRLTVL.

V usage is TRBV28 and J usage is TRBJ2-7; TRBD1 or TRBD2 may be the D gene (5 bases each). Germline-derived CDR1 and CDR2 are MDHEN and SYDVKM. The CDR3 length is 16 residues. V was trimmed by 3 bases and J by 1 base, leaving 16 bases between them. This CDR3 is CASSLARVGGSYEQYF. The DNA for the CDR3 is TGTGCCAGCAGTTTGGCCAGGGTTGGCGGGTCCTACGAGCAGTACTTC.

This clonotype was counted only a few times. This chain uses TRBV12-3 or TRBV12-4 with TRBJ2-3, with TRBD1 identical over 7 bases. The junction had 6 bases not matched to a gene; V was cut back by 4 bases and J by 14 bases. The CDR3 runs to 11 residues. For the CDR3, the DNA is TGTGCCAGCAGTTCCAGGGGGTCGGGGTATTTT. Residues: CASSSRGSGYF.

V and J are TRBV27 and TRBJ2-2; D perhaps matches TRBD1 (8 bases). V lost 7 bases and J lost 7, with 16 bases in between. CDR1 MNHEY and CDR2 SMNVEV come from the germline V gene (reference sequence). The CDR3 length is 14 residues. The CDR3 nucleotides are TGTGCCAGCATGAACTACAGGGGGGGCGGGGAGCTGTTTTTT. This sequence encodes CASMNYRGGGELFF.

Here the CDR3 reads CAAWDFRGTEAFF. As DNA, the CDR3 is TGTGCCGCCTGGGACTTCCGAGGCACTGAAGCTTTCTTT. The chain couples TRBV19 to TRBJ1-1; D perhaps matches TRBD1 (5 bases). Trimming removed 11 bases at V and 4 bases at J, with 17 bases between. The CDR3 runs 13 residues. Germline V gene data show CDR1 as LNHDA and CDR2 as SQIVND (reference sequence).

The chain carries TRBV6-1 and TRBJ1-3; unclear D gene. V dropped 7 bases and J dropped 3 bases, with 4 bases sitting between them. The CDR3 totals 11 residues. CDR1 and CDR2 (germline): MNHNS, SASEGT. CDR3 bases: TGTGCCAGCAACAGTGGAAACACCATATATTTT. Residues: CASNSGNTIYF.

The V and J genes are TRBV7-6 and TRBJ2-1, with D hard to call. The CDR3 contains 14 residues. V lost 0 bases, J lost 9 bases, and 12 bases lay in between. Germline V lookup: CDR1 SGHVS, CDR2 FNYEAQ. The DNA of the CDR3 is TGTGCCAGCAGCTTAGCGTTATCGGGCTTTGAGCAGTTCTTC. This encodes CASSLALSGFEQFF. Drawing the rest from reference TRBV7-6 and TRBJ2-1, the complete variable domain is GAGVSQSPRYKVTKRGQDVALRCDPISGHVSLYWYRQALGQGPEFLTYFNYEAQQDKSGLPNDRFSAERPEGSISTLTIQRTEQRDSAMYRCASSLALSGFEQFFGPGTRLTVL.

This chain connects TRBV6-1 to TRBJ2-7; 10 nucleotides line up with TRBD2. The CDR3 contains 15 residues. Germline V lookup: CDR1 MNHNS, CDR2 SASEGT. J lost 0 bases, V lost 6 bases, and 5 bases had no gene match. The CDR3 DNA sequence: TGTGCCAGCAGAGGGACTAGCGCTGGCTCCTACGAGCAGTACTTC. It yields the protein CASRGTSAGSYEQYF.

In its sample, this clonotype was seen a few times. V usage is TRBV6-1 and J usage is TRBJ2-5; perhaps D is TRBD1 or TRBD2 (5 bases each). Trimming left V 6 bases short and J 6 bases short, with 17 bases between. Germline CDR1 and CDR2: MNHNS and SASEGT. The length of the CDR3 is 14 residues. The CDR3 reads CASSPGTAWKTQYF. For the CDR3, the DNA is TGTGCCAGCAGCCCAGGGACGGCGTGGAAGACCCAGTACTTC.

CDR3 sequence (DNA): TGTGCCAGCAGCTTACCAATGACTAGCTCAGAGACCCAGTACTTC. This encodes CASSLPMTSSETQYF. The chain has TRBV6-2 or TRBV6-3 and TRBJ2-5; 7 nucleotides line up with TRBD2. The germline CDR1 and CDR2 sequences are MNHEY and SVGEGT. Trimming took 6 bases from V and 4 from J; bases not matched to a gene: 11. The CDR3 is 15 residues long.

J is TRBJ1-5 and V is TRBV7-2; 9 positions agree with TRBD1. Germline V CDR1 and CDR2: SGHTA, FQGNSA. The CDR3 length is 15 residues. V shed 5 bases and J 6 bases; nucleotides not matched to a gene: 8. CDR3 nucleotide sequence: TGTGCCAGCAGCGTACAGGGGGCAGGTGGTCAGCCCCAGCATTTT. This sequence encodes CASSVQGAGGQPQHF. Supplemented by reference TRBV7-2 and TRBJ1-5, the full variable domain reads GAGVSQSPSNKVTEKGKDVELRCDPISGHTALYWYRQSLGQGLEFLIYFQGNSAPDKSGLPSDRFSAERTGGSVSTLTIQRTQQEDSAVYLCASSVQGAGGQPQHFGDGTRLSIL.

The CDR3 nucleotides read TGTGCCAGCAGTTTAGTCGGGGGGAAAGAGACCCAGTACTTC. This gives the protein CASSLVGGKETQYF. The chain joins TRBV12-3 or TRBV12-4 to TRBJ2-5; 7 bases agree with TRBD2. The CDR3 is 14 residues long. V shed 1 base and J 3 bases; nucleotides not matched to a gene: 2.

In DNA form, the CDR3 reads TGTGCCAGTAGTATTTCCCCCCGGAGGGCGGGGCTGGGCGAGCAGTACTTC. This translates into CASSISPRRAGLGEQYF. The gene calls are TRBV19 and TRBJ2-7, with TRBD2 as a possible D gene (6 bases). The CDR3 is 17 amino acids. V gave up 3 bases and J gave up 6 bases, with 24 bases separating them. Germline V gene data show CDR1 as LNHDA and CDR2 as SQIVND (reference sequence).

This clonotype was observed a few times. This chain joins TRBV7-2 and TRBJ2-3; perhaps TRBD2 as D (5 bases). Per germline, CDR1 SGHTA and CDR2 FQGNSA. With 1 base removed from V and 2 bases from J, the gap between germline ends came to 10 bases. This CDR3 spans 15 amino acids. This CDR3 is CASSLDPSPTDTQYF. The CDR3 DNA reads as TGTGCCAGCAGCTTAGACCCTAGCCCCACAGATACGCAGTATTTT.

This sequence joins TRBV6-2 or TRBV6-3 and TRBJ2-7, with 7 positions matching TRBD1. The germline V gene encodes CDR1 MNHEY and CDR2 SVGEGT. This CDR3 has 14 residues. Trimming took 5 bases from V and 1 from J; bases not matched to a gene: 5. The CDR3 bases are TGTGCCAGCAGTCCGCGACAGGGTTCCTACGAGCAGTACTTC. This encodes CASSPRQGSYEQYF.

This chain links TRBV20-1 with TRBJ1-5, with D tentatively TRBD1 (6 bases). The germline V gene encodes CDR1 DFQATT and CDR2 SNEGSKA (reference sequence). The ends were cut back, 2 bases at V and 7 bases at J, with 12 bases in the middle. The CDR3 totals 13 residues. In DNA form, the CDR3 reads TGCAGTGCTAGACAGGGGCTCGACCAGCCCCAGCATTTT. This gives the protein CSARQGLDQPQHF.

This clonotype was seen only a few times. The rearrangement joins TRBV20-1 to TRBJ2-4; 12 bases fit TRBD2. The CDR3 has 16 residues. With V trimmed by 6 bases and J by 1 base, 7 bases remained unmatched. Germline CDR1 DFQATT, CDR2 SNEGSKA (reference sequence). CDR3 sequence: CSAALAGGAAKNIQYF. CDR3 bases: TGCAGTGCGGCACTAGCGGGGGGAGCGGCCAAAAACATTCAGTACTTC.

This clonotype has a handful of counts. The chain links TRBV6-1 to TRBJ2-5; 7 bases map to TRBD1. From germline, CDR1 is MNHNS and CDR2 SASEGT. Losses at the gene ends were 10 bases for V and 0 bases for J; bases not matched to a gene: 17. CDR3 size: 17 residues. The chain's CDR3 is CATLGGRGPINQETQYF. For the CDR3, the DNA is TGTGCCACTCTGGGTGGAAGGGGGCCTATCAACCAAGAGACCCAGTACTTC.

This rearrangement joins TRBV27 to TRBJ1-3; D remains ambiguous. The CDR3 sequence is 17 residues long. Trimming removed 0 bases at V and 0 bases at J, with 12 bases between. CDR1 MNHEY and CDR2 SMNVEV come from the germline V gene (reference sequence). The CDR3 spells CASSLSQPGYSGNTIYF. CDR3 nucleotides: TGTGCCAGCAGTTTATCGCAGCCTGGGTACTCTGGAAACACCATATATTTT.

The CDR3 is CASSLPGTGSYEQYF. The CDR3 region has the DNA TGTGCCAGCAGCCTCCCCGGGACAGGCTCCTACGAGCAGTACTTC. The chain uses TRBV11-3 and TRBJ2-7; 8 nucleotides align to TRBD1. This CDR3 spans 15 amino acids. V dropped 5 bases and J dropped 0; count of bases not matched to a gene: 6. Germline CDR1 reads SGHNT; CDR2 reads YENEEA.

In its sample, this clonotype was seen once. The CDR3 DNA reads TGTGCCAGCACATATCGGGGCGGGAGCAATCAGCCCCAGCATTTT. Translation: CASTYRGGSNQPQHF. J is TRBJ1-5 and V is TRBV12-3 or TRBV12-4; maybe TRBD1 (5 bases). V shed 7 bases and J shed 1 base, with 14 bases lying between them. CDR3 length: 15 residues.

The rearrangement uses TRBV11-2 and TRBJ2-3; 7 positions match TRBD2. Looked up from germline, CDR1 is SGHAT and CDR2 is FQNNGV. Germline trimming cut 5 bases from V and 1 base from J; bases unmatched to any gene: 6. There are 15 residues in the CDR3. The CDR3 DNA follows: TGTGCCAGCAGCGCCCGTACTAGCGGCACAGATACGCAGTATTTT. Its translation is CASSARTSGTDTQYF.

In this sample, this clonotype turned up a few times. The chain employs TRBV6-1 and TRBJ1-1; 8 bases map to TRBD1. With V trimmed by 6 bases and J by 4 bases, 4 bases remained unmatched. Germline values: CDR1 MNHNS, CDR2 SASEGT. The length of the CDR3 is 13 residues. The CDR3 nucleotides read TGTGCCAGCAGAGGACAGGGCGGCACTGAAGCTTTCTTT. It is translated as CASRGQGGTEAFF.

The chain combines TRBV19 with TRBJ2-7, with 8 bases lining up with TRBD1. Germline values: CDR1 LNHDA, CDR2 SQIVND (reference sequence). The CDR3 runs 17 residues. V lost 4 bases and J lost 2; bases outside the gene matches: 13. The CDR3 DNA follows: TGTGCCAGTAGTAATCCTCCGGGACAGGAAGGAACCTACGAGCAGTACTTC. Encoded protein: CASSNPPGQEGTYEQYF.

This sequence joins TRBV5-4 and TRBJ2-5; 8 bases map to TRBD2. Germline V gives CDR1 SGHNT, CDR2 YYREEE (reference sequence). This CDR3 is 14 amino acids long. J lost 4 bases, V lost 4 bases, and 6 bases had no gene match. CDR3 amino acids: CASSPLAGGETQYF. The CDR3 region has the DNA TGTGCCAGCAGCCCTCTAGCGGGCGGAGAGACCCAGTACTTC.

V gene TRBV7-2 combines with J gene TRBJ2-7; 9 bases are a match to TRBD1. V was clipped by 5 bases and J by 6 bases; unmatched bases: 11. Germline CDR1 SGHTA, CDR2 FQGNSA. The CDR3 loop spans 15 amino acids. CDR3 nucleotide sequence: TGTGCCAGCAGCATGACCGGGACAGGGTCGGGCGAGCAGTACTTC. As protein: CASSMTGTGSGEQYF.

This clonotype was recorded only once. The V and J genes are TRBV6-5 and TRBJ1-2; D is perhaps TRBD1 (6 bases). Trimming left V 2 bases short and J 6 bases short, with 16 bases between. The germline V gene encodes CDR1 MNHEY and CDR2 SVGAGI. CDR3 size: 15 residues. The CDR3 here is CASSYAKVGGHGYTF. CDR3 in DNA: TGTGCCAGCAGTTACGCCAAGGTCGGGGGCCATGGCTACACCTTC.

The V call is TRBV4-2, the J call TRBJ1-3; D gene unclear. The CDR3 sequence is 17 residues long. Trimming cost V 0 bases and J 0 bases, with 12 bases left between them. Germline values: CDR1 LGHNA, CDR2 YNFKEQ. This CDR3 reads CASSQETVSSSGNTIYF. Here the CDR3 DNA reads TGTGCCAGCAGCCAAGAAACAGTGTCGAGCTCTGGAAACACCATATATTTT.